The 3 T cell receptor beta chains below were found in one sample sequenced in a study of spatial heterogeneity in lung cancer. Time point given: blood at routine non-recurrence follow-up after resection. Without sorting, whole RNA was sequenced from tumor, nontumor lung or frozen PBMC. TCRdb re-called the 5' RACE reads with MiXCR, one entry per CDR3 protein. Of tens of thousands of distinct CDR3 sequences in the sample, less than 9.5% are singletons; the top ten hold around 38%. Specimen: PBMCs, collected at follow-up. The receptor source for this set is a female donor with early-stage non-small cell lung cancer.

This clonotype was found many times. The chain has TRBV30 and TRBJ2-2; D gene unclear. Between the trimmed V and J ends, which lost 7 bases and 0 bases, there was a span of 15 bases. CDR3 length equals 15 residues. CDR1 and CDR2 from the germline V gene are GTSNPN and SVGIG (reference sequence). The CDR3 reads CAYSRGRPNTGELFF. CDR3 nucleotide sequence: TGTGCCTATTCCCGAGGAAGGCCGAACACCGGGGAGCTGTTTTTT.

To note about this clonotype: At one end the junction does not follow the germline gene, possibly because of a read error. Here the CDR3 reads CASTRFGNSPLHF. CDR3 DNA: TGTGCCAGCACCAGGTTCGGCAATTCGCCCCTCCACTTT. The V and J genes are TRBV6-1 and TRBJ1-6; D gene uncertain. The CDR3 has 13 amino acids. Germline lookup yields CDR1 MNHNS and CDR2 SASEGT.

This clonotype was seen at least ten times. V usage is TRBV15 and J usage is TRBJ2-2, with D possibly matching TRBD1 (6 bases). The CDR3 runs 16 residues. Germline CDR1 reads LNHNV; CDR2 reads YYDKDF (reference sequence). Trimming stripped 5 bases from V and 4 bases from J, with 17 bases between. The CDR3 DNA follows: TGTGCCACCAGCGCAAGAAATCCGACAGGCACCGGGGAGCTGTTTTTT. This encodes CATSARNPTGTGELFF.